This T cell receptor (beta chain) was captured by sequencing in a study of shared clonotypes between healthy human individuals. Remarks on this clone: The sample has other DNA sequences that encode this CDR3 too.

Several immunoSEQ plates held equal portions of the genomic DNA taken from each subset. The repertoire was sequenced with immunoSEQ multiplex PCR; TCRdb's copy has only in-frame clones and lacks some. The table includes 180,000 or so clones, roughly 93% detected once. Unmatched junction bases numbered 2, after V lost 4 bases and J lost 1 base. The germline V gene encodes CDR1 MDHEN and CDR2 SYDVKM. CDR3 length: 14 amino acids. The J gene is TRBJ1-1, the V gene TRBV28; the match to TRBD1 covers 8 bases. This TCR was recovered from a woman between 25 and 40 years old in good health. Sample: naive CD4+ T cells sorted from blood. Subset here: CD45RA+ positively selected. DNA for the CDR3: TGTGCCAGCAGTTCCGGGACAGGGAACACTGAAGCTTTCTTT. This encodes CASSSGTGNTEAFF.